The next 25 T cell receptor beta chains were all read from a single sample in a study of T cell responses to AZD1222 COVID-19 vaccine. Measured with immunoSEQ multiplex PCR; TCRdb has only the in-frame clones, and not every one. The sample shows over 100,000 clones, 80% to 85% of them seen only once. The sample in question was peripheral blood, obtained on day 0 of AZD1222 vaccination. These receptors all come from an adult in good health.

The rearrangement uses TRBV20-1 and TRBJ1-4; a weak D match, TRBD1 (5 bases). The germline gives CDR1 DFQATT, CDR2 SNEGSKA (reference sequence). This CDR3 contains 11 residues. The V and J ends lost 2 bases and 7 bases respectively, with 5 bases between them. CDR3 in amino acids: CSARQGEKLFF. CDR3 in DNA: TGCAGTGCTAGACAGGGTGAAAAACTGTTTTTT.

J is TRBJ2-2 and V is TRBV18; no definite D call. The V gene lost 1 base and the J gene lost 3 bases, with 6 bases spanning the gap. Germline V lookup: CDR1 KGHSH, CDR2 LQKENI. The CDR3 extends over 14 amino acids. The DNA for the CDR3 is TGTGCCAGCTCACCACTTAAGGACACCGGGGAGCTGTTTTTT. It yields the protein CASSPLKDTGELFF.

The rearrangement joins TRBV5-6 to TRBJ2-5; 7 bases are shared with TRBD1. The ends lost 0 bases at V and 4 bases at J; junction bases unmatched: 6. Looked up from germline, CDR1 is SGHDT and CDR2 is YYEEEE. This CDR3 contains 15 residues. DNA of the CDR3: TGTGCCAGCAGCTTGGAAGGGGGCGACGGAGAGACCCAGTACTTC. This encodes CASSLEGGDGETQYF.

The chain employs TRBV5-6 and TRBJ1-5, with D hard to call. The CDR3 loop spans 16 amino acids. Per germline, CDR1 SGHDT and CDR2 YYEEEE. V dropped 1 base and J dropped 2 bases, with 13 bases sitting between them. The CDR3 DNA follows: TGTGCCAGCAGCTTGAACGGCGGGCCTGGCAATCAGCCCCAGCATTTT. Residues: CASSLNGGPGNQPQHF.

The genes are TRBV28 and TRBJ2-1; D is uncertain. The CDR3 consists of 15 residues. Germline V gene sequence: CDR1 MDHEN, CDR2 SYDVKM. Trimming cost V 1 base and J 2 bases, with 9 bases left between them. CDR3 nucleotide sequence: TGTGCCAGCAGTTTATTGGGGTCAACCTACAATGAGCAGTTCTTC. It codes for CASSLLGSTYNEQFF.

The V and J genes are TRBV18 and TRBJ1-6; D may be TRBD1 (5 bases). This CDR3 contains 15 residues. Germline V gives CDR1 KGHSH, CDR2 LQKENI. Trimming took 1 base from V and 7 from J, leaving 11 bases between them. The CDR3 is CASSPRQGANSPLHF. Here the CDR3 DNA reads TGTGCCAGCTCACCACGCCAGGGTGCGAATTCACCCCTCCACTTT.

The chain joins TRBV5-1 to TRBJ1-1; D gene uncertain. The CDR3 covers 13 residues. Germline assignment: CDR1 SGHRS and CDR2 YFSETQ. Trimming shortened V by 4 bases and J by 2 bases, and 9 bases separated the two germline ends. DNA for the CDR3: TGCGCCAGCAGCGTGACGGGAAACACTGAAGCTTTCTTT. Its protein is CASSVTGNTEAFF.

This clone was picked up a small number of times. This chain links TRBV19 with TRBJ2-3, with 8 bases lining up with TRBD1. V trimming: 4 bases; J trimming: 6 bases; junction bases outside the gene matches: 9. CDR1 and CDR2 from the germline V gene are LNHDA and SQIVND (reference sequence). This CDR3 is 15 amino acids long. This CDR3 reads CASSRGQAALDTQYF. The CDR3 DNA reads TGTGCCAGTAGTAGGGGACAGGCTGCACTTGATACGCAGTATTTT.

V and J are TRBV5-1 and TRBJ2-7, with D perhaps matching TRBD1 or TRBD2 (6 bases each). V was pared by 0 bases and J by 5 bases, with 12 bases between. Germline assignment: CDR1 SGHRS and CDR2 YFSETQ. The CDR3 sequence is 14 residues long. The CDR3 DNA follows: TGCGCCAGCAGCTTGGCGCTGGGGGGCCACGAGCAGTACTTC. This gives the protein CASSLALGGHEQYF.

The V and J genes are TRBV5-1 and TRBJ2-5; D is possibly TRBD1 or TRBD2 (5 bases each). Deletions cut 6 bases from V and 3 bases from J, with 15 bases between. Germline-derived CDR1 and CDR2 are SGHRS and YFSETQ. The CDR3 is 14 residues long. CDR3 in amino acids: CASKWGRKEETQYF. The CDR3 nucleotides read TGCGCCAGCAAGTGGGGACGTAAGGAAGAGACCCAGTACTTC.

This clone was picked up one time. The chain has TRBV11-2 and TRBJ2-7; 7 nucleotides agree with TRBD1. The V segment lost 5 bases and the J segment 5 bases; nucleotides outside the gene matches: 9. Germline loops: CDR1 SGHAT, CDR2 FQNNGV. The CDR3 covers 14 residues. In nucleotides, the CDR3 is TGTGCCAGCAGCGCCCTAAGGGGGCTCGACGAGCAGTACTTC. This encodes CASSALRGLDEQYF.

The rearrangement links TRBV7-2 to TRBJ2-5; 8 positions match TRBD2. This CDR3 is 15 amino acids long. The germline V gene has CDR1 SGHTA and CDR2 FQGNSA. Trimming cost V 2 bases and J 2 bases; bases outside gene matches: 4. The CDR3 here is CASSLLLAVQETQYF. CDR3 coding DNA: TGTGCCAGCAGCTTATTACTAGCGGTACAAGAGACCCAGTACTTC.

This chain uses TRBV7-4 with TRBJ2-7, with TRBD2 matching over 11 bases. V trimming: 2 bases; J trimming: 2 bases; junction bases outside the gene matches: 14. CDR1 SGHVT and CDR2 SQSDAQ come from the germline V gene. This CDR3 comprises 19 residues. The CDR3 DNA sequence: TGTGCCAGCAGCTTAATCCGACTAGCGGGGCTCCCCCTAACCTACGAGCAGTACTTC. It encodes CASSLIRLAGLPLTYEQYF.

The chain joins TRBV5-1 to TRBJ1-5; D is ambiguous. V was clipped by 2 bases and J by 3 bases, with 6 bases between them. CDR1 SGHRS and CDR2 YFSETQ come from the germline V gene. The CDR3 contains 13 residues. CDR3: CASSLSDNQPQHF. The CDR3 DNA is TGCGCCAGCAGCTTAAGTGACAATCAGCCCCAGCATTTT.

For the CDR3, the DNA is TGTGCCAGTAGTCGACAGGTACAAGCTTTCTTT. This translates into CASSRQVQAFF. V gene TRBV19 combines with J gene TRBJ1-1, with D possibly TRBD1 on 6 matching bases. Trimming shortened V by 5 bases and J by 9 bases, and 10 bases separated the two germline ends. Germline CDR1 LNHDA, CDR2 SQIVND (reference sequence). This CDR3 has 11 residues. Using reference TRBV19 and TRBJ1-1 for the parts outside the CDR3, the full variable domain is DGGITQSPKYLFRKEGQNVTLSCEQNLNHDAMYWYRQDPGQGLRLIYYSQIVNDFQKGDIAEGYSVSREKKESFPLTVTSAQKNPTAFYLCASSRQVQAFFGQGTRLTVV.

The J gene is TRBJ2-7, the V gene TRBV28; TRBD2 might be the D (6 bases). This CDR3 is built from 11 residues. V dropped 3 bases and J dropped 12 bases, with 12 bases sitting between them. The germline gives CDR1 MDHEN, CDR2 SYDVKM. The CDR3 nucleotides read TGTGCCAGCAGTTTTGCGGGGAAGGCGTACTTC. It specifies CASSFAGKAYF.

V usage is TRBV6-4 and J usage is TRBJ1-1, with 7 nucleotides matching TRBD1. Trimming cost V 4 bases and J 9 bases; bases outside gene matches: 8. Germline V gives CDR1 MRHNA, CDR2 SNTAGT. This CDR3 is built from 13 residues. The CDR3 loop is CASSADREAKAFF. CDR3 coding DNA: TGTGCCAGCAGTGCAGACAGGGAGGCGAAAGCTTTCTTT.

The chain carries TRBV6-2 or TRBV6-3 and TRBJ2-6; D assignment may be TRBD1 or TRBD2 (7 bases each). CDR1 is MNHEY and CDR2 is SVGEGT in the germline V gene. This CDR3 region has 17 residues. With 6 bases removed from V and 0 bases from J, the gap between germline ends came to 15 bases. Here the CDR3 DNA reads TGTGCCAGCAGCGGGGGGAACAGGGGCTCTGGGGCCAACGTCCTGACTTTC. Its translation is CASSGGNRGSGANVLTF.

This sequence joins TRBV9 and TRBJ2-2; D tentatively fits TRBD1 or TRBD2 (5 bases each). This CDR3 is built from 15 residues. The germline CDR1 and CDR2 sequences are SGDLS and YYNGEE. The V gene lost 4 bases and the J gene lost 0 bases, with 10 bases spanning the gap. CDR3 in amino acids: CASSSGGSNTGELFF. The CDR3, as DNA: TGTGCCAGCAGCAGTGGGGGATCGAACACCGGGGAGCTGTTTTTT.

The chain has TRBV28 and TRBJ2-3; possibly TRBD2 for D (5 bases). CDR1 and CDR2 (germline): MDHEN, SYDVKM. The CDR3 extends over 14 amino acids. The V end was cut by 6 bases, the J end by 3 bases, with 13 bases between. CDR3 sequence: CASSLARGTDTQYF. CDR3 bases: TGTGCCAGCAGCCTAGCCCGGGGTACAGATACGCAGTATTTT.

This clone was counted a few times. CDR3 sequence (DNA): TGTGCCAGCAGTCCGGACGGGGTCTACGAGCAGTACTTC. It encodes CASSPDGVYEQYF. The chain has TRBV6-5 and TRBJ2-7, with D tentatively TRBD2 (5 bases). Germline CDR1 reads MNHEY; CDR2 reads SVGAGI. V was clipped by 5 bases and J by 3 bases, with 11 bases between them. The CDR3 runs 13 residues.

This chain connects TRBV27 to TRBJ2-7; 8 nucleotides align to TRBD1. The V segment lost 7 bases and the J segment 7 bases; nucleotides outside the gene matches: 12. In germline, CDR1 is MNHEY, CDR2 SMNVEV (reference sequence). The CDR3 loop spans 14 amino acids. CDR3 DNA: TGTGCCAGCAACACGGCAGGCAGGGGGCTTGAGCAGTACTTC. Protein sequence: CASNTAGRGLEQYF.

The chain is built from TRBV7-9 and TRBJ2-3, with a possible D match to TRBD2 (5 bases). The length of the CDR3 is 14 residues. The germline CDR1 and CDR2 sequences are SEHNR and FQNEAQ (reference sequence). Trimming removed 7 bases at V and 1 base at J, with 12 bases between. CDR3 sequence (DNA): TGTGCCAGCACGCCGGGGTTCGGCACAGATACGCAGTATTTT. Translation: CASTPGFGTDTQYF.

This chain connects TRBV18 to TRBJ2-6; no clear D gene. This CDR3 comprises 17 residues. In germline, CDR1 is KGHSH, CDR2 LQKENI. Trimming took 1 base from V and 0 from J, leaving 10 bases between them. The chain's CDR3 is CASSPHSLNSGANVLTF. The CDR3 DNA sequence: TGTGCCAGCTCACCACACAGCCTGAACTCTGGGGCCAACGTCCTGACTTTC.

V usage is TRBV9 and J usage is TRBJ2-2; possibly TRBD1 for D (5 bases). V was cut by 2 bases and J by 4 bases, with 6 bases left in between. Per the germline V gene, CDR1 is SGDLS and CDR2 is YYNGEE. The CDR3 covers 13 residues. The CDR3 reads CASSVDTTGELFF. The DNA of the CDR3 is TGTGCCAGCAGCGTGGACACCACCGGGGAGCTGTTTTTT.